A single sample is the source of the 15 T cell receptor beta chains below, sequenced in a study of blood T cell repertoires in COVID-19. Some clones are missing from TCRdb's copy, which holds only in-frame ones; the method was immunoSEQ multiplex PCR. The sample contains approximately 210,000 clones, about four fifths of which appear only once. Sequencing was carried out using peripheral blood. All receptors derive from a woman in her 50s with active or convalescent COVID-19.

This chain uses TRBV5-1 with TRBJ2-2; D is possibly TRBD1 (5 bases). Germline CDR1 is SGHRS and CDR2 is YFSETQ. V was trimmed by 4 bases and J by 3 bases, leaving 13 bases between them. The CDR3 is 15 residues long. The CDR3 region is CASSGTGGDTGELFF. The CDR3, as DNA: TGCGCCAGCAGCGGAACAGGTGGCGACACCGGGGAGCTGTTTTTT.

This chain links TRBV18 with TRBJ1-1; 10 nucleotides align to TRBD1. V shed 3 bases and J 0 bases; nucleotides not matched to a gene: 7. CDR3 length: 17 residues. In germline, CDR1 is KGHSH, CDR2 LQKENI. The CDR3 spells CASSPSLDRGMNTEAFF. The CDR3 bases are TGTGCCAGCTCACCGTCATTGGACAGGGGGATGAACACTGAAGCTTTCTTT.

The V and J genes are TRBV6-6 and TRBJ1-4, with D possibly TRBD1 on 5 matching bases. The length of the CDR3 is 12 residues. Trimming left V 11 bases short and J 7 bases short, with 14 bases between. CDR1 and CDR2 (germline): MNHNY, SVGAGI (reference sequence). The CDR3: CACQGYGEKLFF. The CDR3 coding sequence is TGTGCCTGTCAGGGTTATGGTGAAAAACTGTTTTTT.

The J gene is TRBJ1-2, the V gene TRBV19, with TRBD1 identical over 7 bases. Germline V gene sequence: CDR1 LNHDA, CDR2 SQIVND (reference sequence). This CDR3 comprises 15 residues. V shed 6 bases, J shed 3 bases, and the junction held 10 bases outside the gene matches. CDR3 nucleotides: TGTGCCAGTAGCCAACAGGGGAGGAGTGACTATGGCTACACCTTC. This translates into CASSQQGRSDYGYTF.

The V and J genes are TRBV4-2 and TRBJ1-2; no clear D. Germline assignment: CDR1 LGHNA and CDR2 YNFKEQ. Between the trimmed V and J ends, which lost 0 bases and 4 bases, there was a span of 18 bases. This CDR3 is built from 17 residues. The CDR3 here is CASSQEWVEGVGYGYTF. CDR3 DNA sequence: TGTGCCAGCAGCCAAGAGTGGGTGGAGGGCGTGGGCTATGGCTACACCTTC.

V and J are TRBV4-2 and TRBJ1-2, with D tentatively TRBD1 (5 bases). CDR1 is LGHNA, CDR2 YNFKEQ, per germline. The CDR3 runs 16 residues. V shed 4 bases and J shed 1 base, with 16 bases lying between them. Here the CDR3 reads CASSPDGGMNNYGYTF. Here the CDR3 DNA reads TGTGCCAGCAGCCCCGACGGGGGGATGAATAACTATGGCTACACCTTC.

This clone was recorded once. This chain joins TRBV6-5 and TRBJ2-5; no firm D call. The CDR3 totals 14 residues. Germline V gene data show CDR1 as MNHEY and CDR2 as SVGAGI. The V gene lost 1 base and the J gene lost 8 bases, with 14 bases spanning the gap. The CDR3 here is CASSYFESMGTQYF. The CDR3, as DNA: TGTGCCAGCAGTTACTTCGAGTCCATGGGCACCCAGTACTTC.

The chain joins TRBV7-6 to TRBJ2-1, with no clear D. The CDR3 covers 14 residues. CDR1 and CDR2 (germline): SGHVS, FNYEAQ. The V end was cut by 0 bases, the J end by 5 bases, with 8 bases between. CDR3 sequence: CASSLAPRNNEQFF. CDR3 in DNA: TGTGCCAGCAGCTTAGCCCCGCGAAACAATGAGCAGTTCTTC.

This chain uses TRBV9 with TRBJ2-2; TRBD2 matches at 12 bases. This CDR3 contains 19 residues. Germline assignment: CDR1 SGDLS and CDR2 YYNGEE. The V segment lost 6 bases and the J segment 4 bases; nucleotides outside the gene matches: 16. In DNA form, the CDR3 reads TGTGCCAGCACCCGTAGTGGTCTAGCGGGAGGGCCGGTCACCGGGGAGCTGTTTTTT. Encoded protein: CASTRSGLAGGPVTGELFF.

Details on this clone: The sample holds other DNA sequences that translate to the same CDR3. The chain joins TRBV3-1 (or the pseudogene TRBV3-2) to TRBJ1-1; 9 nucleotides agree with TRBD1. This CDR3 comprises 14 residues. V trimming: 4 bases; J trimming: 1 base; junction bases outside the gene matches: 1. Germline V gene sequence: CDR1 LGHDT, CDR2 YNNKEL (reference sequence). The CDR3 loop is CASSLGQGNTEAFF. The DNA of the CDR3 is TGTGCCAGCAGCCTGGGACAGGGGAACACTGAAGCTTTCTTT.

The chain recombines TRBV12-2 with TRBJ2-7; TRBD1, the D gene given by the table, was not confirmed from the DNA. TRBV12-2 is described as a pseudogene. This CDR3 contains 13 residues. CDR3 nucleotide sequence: TGTGCAAGTCGCTTAAGGGGGACGGGGGAGCAGTACGTC. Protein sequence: CASRLRGTGEQYV.

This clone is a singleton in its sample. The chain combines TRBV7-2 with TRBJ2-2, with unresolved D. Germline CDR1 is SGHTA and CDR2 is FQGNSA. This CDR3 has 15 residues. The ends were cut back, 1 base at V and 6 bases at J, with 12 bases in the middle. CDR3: CASSLDNSRAGELFF. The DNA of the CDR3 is TGTGCCAGCAGCTTAGATAATAGCCGCGCCGGGGAGCTGTTTTTT.

In nucleotides, the CDR3 is TGTGCCAGCAGTTACGCCGACAGCCAGCCCCAGCATTTT. Translating gives CASSYADSQPQHF. This chain connects TRBV6-5 to TRBJ1-5; tentatively, D is TRBD1 (5 bases). Germline loops: CDR1 MNHEY, CDR2 SVGAGI. There are 13 residues in the CDR3. Trimming pared 2 bases from V and 7 bases from J, leaving 9 bases between.

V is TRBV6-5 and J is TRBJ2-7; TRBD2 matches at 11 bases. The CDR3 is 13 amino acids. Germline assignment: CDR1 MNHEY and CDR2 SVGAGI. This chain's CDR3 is CASTELAGVTLNV. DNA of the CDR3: TGTGCCAGCACGGAACTAGCGGGGGTGACCCTTAACGTC.

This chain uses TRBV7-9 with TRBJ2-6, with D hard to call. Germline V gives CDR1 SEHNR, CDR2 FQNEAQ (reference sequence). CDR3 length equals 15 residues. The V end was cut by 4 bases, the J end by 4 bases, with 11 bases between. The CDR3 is CASSSHNQGANVLTF. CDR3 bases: TGTGCCAGCAGCTCGCACAACCAGGGGGCCAACGTCCTGACTTTC. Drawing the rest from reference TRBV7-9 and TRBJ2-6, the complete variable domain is DTGVSQNPRHKITKRGQNVTFRCDPISEHNRLYWYRQTLGQGPEFLTYFQNEAQLEKSRLLSDRFSAERPKGSFSTLEIQRTEQGDSAMYLCASSSHNQGANVLTFGAGSRLTVL.